The 19 T cell receptor beta chains given below trace back to one sample, sequenced in a study of blood T cell repertoires in COVID-19. The table came from immunoSEQ multiplex PCR; TCRdb's copy has only in-frame clones and leaves some out. The data show about 140,000 clones, 88% seen once. The sequenced material came from peripheral blood. The origin of the receptors is a human donor with COVID-19, enrolled during active disease. The donor label of this sample is uncertain.

The chain uses TRBV14 and TRBJ1-2; D is possibly TRBD1 (5 bases). V lost 3 bases and J 5 bases, leaving 13 bases between the germline ends. This CDR3 is built from 14 residues. In germline, CDR1 is SGHDN, CDR2 FVKESK. CDR3 amino acids: CASSHTRTPYGYTF. The CDR3 region has the DNA TGTGCCAGCAGCCACACCCGGACACCATATGGCTACACCTTC.

V gene TRBV6-5 combines with J gene TRBJ2-7; 7 bases are shared with TRBD2. The CDR3 sequence is 13 residues long. V shed 6 bases, J shed 7 bases, and the junction held 9 bases outside the gene matches. CDR1 is MNHEY and CDR2 is SVGAGI in the germline V gene. The chain's CDR3 is CASRPPGGEEQYF. Written as DNA, the CDR3 is TGTGCCAGCAGGCCTCCTGGGGGGGAGGAGCAGTACTTC.

This clone was recorded a few times. The chain couples TRBV5-1 to TRBJ2-7; weak D call: TRBD2 (5 bases). V lost 4 bases to trimming and J lost 6 bases, with 14 bases between them. Germline V lookup: CDR1 SGHRS, CDR2 YFSETQ. The CDR3 is made up of 13 amino acids. The CDR3: CASSAGAAGEQYF. DNA of the CDR3: TGCGCCAGCAGCGCGGGCGCGGCCGGCGAGCAGTACTTC.

The rearrangement links TRBV7-9 to TRBJ2-3; no firm D call. CDR1 and CDR2 (germline): SEHNR, FQNEAQ (reference sequence). V dropped 2 bases and J dropped 2 bases, with 8 bases sitting between them. The CDR3 contains 14 residues. CDR3 residues: CASSLSEFTDTQYF. CDR3 nucleotide sequence: TGTGCCAGCAGCTTATCTGAGTTCACAGATACGCAGTATTTT.

This clone has just a few counts. This CDR3 is CASSDQGAGGNQPQHF. In DNA form, the CDR3 reads TGTGCCAGCAGTGACCAGGGGGCGGGAGGCAATCAGCCCCAGCATTTT. The gene calls are TRBV2 and TRBJ1-5; 8 bases align to TRBD1. This CDR3 spans 16 amino acids. Germline assignment: CDR1 SNHLY and CDR2 FYNNEI. The ends lost 3 bases at V and 2 bases at J; junction bases unmatched: 6.

This sequence joins TRBV6-5 and TRBJ2-5, with TRBD1 matching 8 bases. V shed 0 bases and J 2 bases; nucleotides not matched to a gene: 5. The V gene's germline CDR1 is MNHEY and CDR2 SVGAGI. This CDR3 contains 16 residues. This CDR3 is CASSYSRQGAQETQYF. The CDR3, as DNA: TGTGCCAGCAGTTACTCGAGGCAGGGGGCACAAGAGACCCAGTACTTC.

CDR3 protein: CASSTDRGAEQYF. In DNA, the CDR3 is TGTGCCAGCAGCACCGACAGGGGAGCAGAGCAGTACTTC. V and J are TRBV7-6 and TRBJ2-7, with TRBD1 identical over 8 bases. Trimming removed 5 bases from V and 7 bases from J; junction bases left unmatched: 7. Germline CDR1 reads SGHVS; CDR2 reads FNYEAQ. This CDR3 contains 13 residues.

The CDR3 DNA reads TGTGCCAGCAGCTTGTACCCAGGCACTGAAGCTTTCTTT. It encodes CASSLYPGTEAFF. The chain employs TRBV5-4 and TRBJ1-1; D is uncertain. Trimming left V 1 base short and J 4 bases short, with 8 bases between. The CDR3 sequence is 13 residues long. Germline V gene sequence: CDR1 SGHNT, CDR2 YYREEE (reference sequence).

The rearrangement links TRBV27 to TRBJ1-2; the D gene is possibly TRBD1 (5 bases). The CDR3 extends over 14 amino acids. The germline gives CDR1 MNHEY, CDR2 SMNVEV (reference sequence). Trimming cost V 4 bases and J 5 bases, with 14 bases left between them. CDR3 in DNA: TGTGCCAGCAGTTCCTCCTTCGGGGGGTATGGCTACACCTTC. Protein: CASSSSFGGYGYTF.

The V and J genes are TRBV30 and TRBJ2-7; D not certain. V was shortened by 0 bases and J by 2 bases, with 17 bases between the two germline ends. The CDR3 has 16 residues. The V gene's germline CDR1 is GTSNPN and CDR2 SVGIG (reference sequence). CDR3 residues: CAWSVHLGMVPYEQYF. CDR3 DNA: TGTGCCTGGAGTGTACATCTGGGCATGGTACCCTACGAGCAGTACTTC.

The V gene is TRBV12-3 or TRBV12-4, the J gene TRBJ1-1; 8 bases align to TRBD1. CDR3 length: 13 residues. V lost 4 bases to trimming and J lost 6 bases; unmatched junction nucleotides: 4. As DNA, the CDR3 is TGTGCCAGCAGTTCGGAGACAGGGGCTGAAGCTTTCTTT. It yields the protein CASSSETGAEAFF.

The chain recombines TRBV5-1 with TRBJ1-1, with D perhaps matching TRBD1 (5 bases). V was clipped by 4 bases and J by 1 base, with 8 bases between them. Germline assignment: CDR1 SGHRS and CDR2 YFSETQ. The CDR3 is 13 residues long. The CDR3 nucleotides read TGCGCCAGCAGCGCCGGGGGGAACACTGAAGCTTTCTTT. Protein sequence: CASSAGGNTEAFF. Full variable domain (rest looked up from reference TRBV5-1 and TRBJ1-1): KAGVTQTPRYLIKTRGQQVTLSCSPISGHRSVSWYQQTPGQGLQFLFEYFSETQRNKGNFPGRFSGRQFSNSRSEMNVSTLELGDSALYLCASSAGGNTEAFFGQGTRLTVV.

V usage is TRBV18 and J usage is TRBJ2-7; 7 bases fit TRBD1. The germline CDR1 and CDR2 sequences are KGHSH and LQKENI. V lost 6 bases to trimming and J lost 0 bases; unmatched junction nucleotides: 11. The CDR3 loop spans 16 amino acids. The CDR3 DNA sequence: TGTGCCAGCTCGCAGACCCGGGACAGTAGCTCCTACGAGCAGTACTTC. This sequence encodes CASSQTRDSSSYEQYF. The complete variable domain, with remaining parts taken from reference TRBV18 and TRBJ2-7, reads NAGVMQNPRHLVRRRGQEARLRCSPMKGHSHVYWYRQLPEEGLKFMVYLQKENIIDESGMPKERFSAEFPKEGPSILRIQQVVRGDSAAYFCASSQTRDSSSYEQYFGPGTRLTVT.

Regarding this clone: Germline and junction disagree at one end, which may indicate a read error. This chain uses TRBV30 with TRBJ2-4; 9 nucleotides line up with TRBD1. CDR3 length: 11 residues. Per the germline V gene, CDR1 is GTSNPN and CDR2 is SVGIG (reference sequence). The chain's CDR3 is CAWSYRGRLHF. The CDR3 region has the DNA TGTGCCTGGAGTTACAGGGGGCGCCTCCACTTC.

This chain connects TRBV12-3 or TRBV12-4 to TRBJ2-1; TRBD1 aligns across 9 bases. The CDR3 extends over 13 amino acids. V was pared by 6 bases and J by 7 bases, with 4 bases of the junction left unmatched. In nucleotides, the CDR3 is TGTGCCAGCAGCCACGGACAGGGGAATGAGCAGTTCTTC. Translating gives CASSHGQGNEQFF.

The chain links TRBV7-8 to TRBJ2-7, with D uncertain. There are 11 residues in the CDR3. Trimming stripped 5 bases from V and 6 bases from J, with 8 bases between. CDR1 SGHVS and CDR2 FQNEAQ come from the germline V gene. The CDR3 loop is CASSERFEQYF. The CDR3 DNA reads TGTGCCAGCAGCGAGAGATTCGAGCAGTACTTC. The complete variable domain, with remaining parts taken from reference TRBV7-8 and TRBJ2-7, reads GAGVSQSPRYKVAKRGQDVALRCDPISGHVSLFWYQQALGQGPEFLTYFQNEAQLDKSGLPSDRFFAERPEGSVSTLKIQRTQQEDSAVYLCASSERFEQYFGPGTRLTVT.

The chain couples TRBV27 to TRBJ1-2; no firm D call. In germline, CDR1 is MNHEY, CDR2 SMNVEV (reference sequence). V lost 4 bases and J 7 bases, leaving 28 bases between the germline ends. This CDR3 is built from 18 residues. The CDR3 DNA sequence: TGTGCCAGCAGTTCAGCCTCTCCTAGTAGAGGTTTAGGCTCTGGCTACACCTTC. It translates to CASSSASPSRGLGSGYTF.

This chain's CDR3 is CASSVGVSENTEAFF. In nucleotides, the CDR3 is TGTGCCAGCAGCGTAGGTGTCAGTGAGAACACTGAAGCTTTCTTT. This rearrangement joins TRBV9 to TRBJ1-1; no clear D. The CDR3 extends over 15 amino acids. Trimming shortened V by 0 bases and J by 1 base, and 10 bases separated the two germline ends. Germline CDR1 SGDLS, CDR2 YYNGEE.

This chain links TRBV6-5 with TRBJ1-5; possibly TRBD1 for D (6 bases). The CDR3 is made up of 13 amino acids. V dropped 4 bases and J dropped 7 bases, with 11 bases sitting between them. The germline CDR1 and CDR2 sequences are MNHEY and SVGAGI. CDR3 amino acids: CASSSQGVQPQHF. In nucleotides, the CDR3 is TGTGCCAGCAGTTCACAGGGCGTCCAGCCCCAGCATTTT.